The 15 T cell receptor beta chains in this list originate from one sample, sequenced in a study of T cell repertoires in cytomegalovirus infection. Via MiXCR, TCRdb re-called the reads, giving one row per CDR3 protein. The data contain more than 200,000 distinct CDR3 sequences, roughly 10% of them seen just once; the ten biggest clones take up approximately 16%. The sample comprised PBMCs. The receptors shown here come from a human donor in good health (CMV status not recorded). Some clones in this sample may be carry-over from other donors' samples.

This clonotype was seen a few times. The V and J genes are TRBV7-9 and TRBJ1-1; 7 bases agree with TRBD1. Germline V CDR1 and CDR2: SEHNR, FQNEAQ (reference sequence). The CDR3 contains 15 residues. V dropped 5 bases and J dropped 1; count of bases not matched to a gene: 7. Written as DNA, the CDR3 is TGTGCCAGCAGCCTGTGGACAGGTGGGAACACTGAAGCTTTCTTT. Its translation is CASSLWTGGNTEAFF.

The V gene is TRBV12-3 or TRBV12-4, the J gene TRBJ1-5; 8 bases match TRBD1. Trimming took 5 bases from V and 5 from J; bases not matched to a gene: 2. The CDR3 sequence is 13 residues long. The CDR3 coding sequence is TGTGCCAGCAGTCGACAGGGGCATCAGCCCCAGCATTTT. Amino acids: CASSRQGHQPQHF.

Many counts were recorded for this clonotype. This sequence joins TRBV6-2 or TRBV6-3 and TRBJ1-2, with TRBD1 matching over 7 bases. V lost 6 bases and J lost 11; bases outside the gene matches: 18. This CDR3 is 15 amino acids long. Germline lookup yields CDR1 MNHEY and CDR2 SVGEGT. The CDR3 sequence: CASREDGTADFPYTF. For the CDR3, the DNA is TGTGCCAGCAGGGAAGACGGGACAGCCGACTTTCCTTACACCTTC.

This clonotype was detected only a few times. The chain links TRBV7-6 to TRBJ1-4; D ambiguous. Trimming cost V 0 bases and J 7 bases, with 12 bases left between them. Germline V gene lookup returns CDR1 SGHVS and CDR2 FNYEAQ. The CDR3 spans 15 residues. The CDR3 DNA sequence: TGTGCCAGCAGCTTAGCAGTACAGTCTGGTGAAAAACTGTTTTTT. Encoded protein: CASSLAVQSGEKLFF.

This clonotype occurred many times. This chain connects TRBV7-2 to TRBJ1-3, with a tentative D call TRBD1 (5 bases). CDR1 SGHTA and CDR2 FQGNSA come from the germline V gene. The CDR3 is 15 amino acids. Trimming removed 2 bases at V and 4 bases at J, with 12 bases between. The CDR3 protein is CASSLPPGWGNTIYF. CDR3 bases: TGTGCCAGCAGCTTACCCCCAGGGTGGGGAAACACCATATATTTT.

This clonotype turned up a few times. The J gene is TRBJ1-6, the V gene TRBV28, with D uncertain. Trimming shortened V by 6 bases and J by 4 bases, and 10 bases separated the two germline ends. The CDR3 runs to 14 residues. CDR1 and CDR2 from the germline V gene are MDHEN and SYDVKM. The CDR3 loop is CASSLRRYNSPLHF. Here the CDR3 DNA reads TGTGCCAGCAGCCTCAGACGGTATAATTCACCCCTCCACTTT.

This clonotype was detected ten times or more. The CDR3 DNA sequence: TGTGCCAGCAGCCAAACAGGGGGCGCGACTAATGAAAAACTGTTTTTT. It specifies CASSQTGGATNEKLFF. V and J are TRBV7-8 and TRBJ1-4, with TRBD1 identical over 9 bases. This CDR3 region has 16 residues. With 5 bases clipped from V and 2 bases from J, the junction kept 6 bases outside the gene matches. CDR1 is SGHVS, CDR2 FQNEAQ, per germline. Combining the CDR3 with reference TRBV7-8 and TRBJ1-4 gives the whole variable domain GAGVSQSPRYKVAKRGQDVALRCDPISGHVSLFWYQQALGQGPEFLTYFQNEAQLDKSGLPSDRFFAERPEGSVSTLKIQRTQQEDSAVYLCASSQTGGATNEKLFFGSGTQLSVL.

This clonotype was picked up a small number of times. The chain uses TRBV6-2 or TRBV6-3 and TRBJ1-2; D may be TRBD1 (6 bases). The CDR3 runs to 14 residues. CDR1 and CDR2 from the germline V gene are MNHEY and SVGEGT. V gave up 6 bases and J gave up 3 bases, with 14 bases separating them. CDR3 bases: TGTGCCAGCAGGTTGGCAGGGGCGCACTATGGCTACACCTTC. Protein product: CASRLAGAHYGYTF.

At least ten counts were recorded for this clonotype. This chain links TRBV7-2 with TRBJ2-5; D not resolved. Germline V gene sequence: CDR1 SGHTA, CDR2 FQGNSA. The CDR3 covers 13 residues. Trimming left V 2 bases short and J 5 bases short, with 9 bases between. The CDR3 DNA sequence: TGTGCCAGCAGCTTATGGGCTGTGGAGACCCAGTACTTC. This gives the protein CASSLWAVETQYF.

This clonotype was seen ten or more times. Because the CDR3's place on the DNA is in doubt, the DNA is left out and the CDR3 is given as listed by TCRdb. The J gene is TRBJ1-4, the V gene TRBV7-2; TRBD1 reflects the table's D call only, with no check against the DNA. The CDR3 adds up to 19 amino acids, both ends counted. CDR1 SGHTA and CDR2 FQGNSA come from the germline V gene. The CDR3 loop reads CASSLAPFGPGALNEKLFF.

This clonotype was seen ten or more times. The chain carries TRBV7-2 and TRBJ2-3; 10 bases map to TRBD2. Looked up from germline, CDR1 is SGHTA and CDR2 is FQGNSA. The CDR3 loop spans 16 amino acids. Unmatched junction bases numbered 8, after V lost 3 bases and J lost 5 bases. The CDR3: CASSLVLAGGGDTQYF. The DNA for the CDR3 is TGTGCCAGCAGCTTGGTTTTAGCGGGAGGCGGAGATACGCAGTATTTT.

Many counts were recorded for this clonotype. The V call is TRBV18, the J call TRBJ1-5, with TRBD1 matching 7 bases. Trimming at V came to 3 bases and at J to 3 bases, leaving 2 bases not matched to a gene. The CDR3 is 14 amino acids. Germline-derived CDR1 and CDR2 are KGHSH and LQKENI. CDR3 amino acids: CASSPQGVNQPQHF. CDR3 nucleotide sequence: TGTGCCAGCTCACCGCAGGGGGTCAATCAGCCCCAGCATTTT.

This clonotype was counted at least ten times. In nucleotides, the CDR3 is TGTGCCAGCAGCTTAGGTCGGGGCCTCACGCGACAGCCCCAGCATTTT. This sequence encodes CASSLGRGLTRQPQHF. The J gene is TRBJ1-5, the V gene TRBV7-2, with a possible D match to TRBD1 (5 bases). The CDR3 runs to 16 residues. With 1 base removed from V and 7 bases from J, the gap between germline ends came to 17 bases. Germline V gives CDR1 SGHTA, CDR2 FQGNSA.

This clonotype was counted ten times or more. The J gene is TRBJ2-5, the V gene TRBV4-3; TRBD1 aligns across 7 bases. Germline-derived CDR1 and CDR2 are LGHNA and YSLEER. V trimming: 1 base; J trimming: 4 bases; junction bases outside the gene matches: 3. This CDR3 is built from 14 residues. CDR3 nucleotide sequence: TGCGCCAGCAGCCAAGCAGGGGGTAGAGAGACCCAGTACTTC. It specifies CASSQAGGRETQYF.

This clonotype was recorded at least ten times. The gene calls are TRBV5-3 and TRBJ2-3; the match to TRBD2 covers 13 bases. TRBV5-3 is an ORF; its function is uncertain. The CDR3 has 17 amino acids. Unmatched junction bases numbered 14, after V lost 8 bases and J lost 5 bases. Written as DNA, the CDR3 is TGTGCCAGCAGCCCAACGGAGGGACTAGCGGGATTAGATACGCAGTATTTT. This translates into CASSPTEGLAGLDTQYF.